This is a list of T cell receptor beta chains from one sample in a study of T cell repertoires in cytomegalovirus infection. TCRdb analysed the reads with MiXCR anew, one entry per CDR3 protein. The data show around 310,000 distinct CDR3 sequences, with 15% to 20% seen just once and around 12% held by the top ten. Sequenced sample: PBMCs. Receptor source: a human donor in good health (CMV status not recorded). Some clones in this sample may be carry-over from other donors' samples. The CDR3 runs from the conserved cysteine through the conserved F or W. The order of the fields is J gene, D gene, V gene, clone size, CDR3 protein, CDR3 DNA. D genes are given only for firm matches. Part of the rows lack a size; the others show once, few, many or a class for expanded clones.

J gene: TRBJ2-3; D gene: -; V gene: TRBV2; clone size: -; CDR3 protein: CASTGMGFTDTQYF; CDR3 DNA: TGTGCCAGCACGGGGATGGGGTTCACAGATACGCAGTATTTT
J gene: TRBJ2-1; D gene: -; V gene: TRBV7-6; clone size: -; CDR3 protein: CASSPPRGDNEQFF; CDR3 DNA: TGTGCCAGCAGCCCCCCCCGAGGGGACAATGAGCAGTTCTTC
J gene: TRBJ2-2; D gene: TRBD1; V gene: TRBV2; clone size: few; CDR3 protein: CASSTTGGDTGELFF; CDR3 DNA: TGTGCCAGCAGTACTACAGGGGGCGACACCGGGGAGCTGTTTTTT
J gene: TRBJ1-1; D gene: -; V gene: TRBV6-1; clone size: few; CDR3 protein: CASSTGGYTEAFF; CDR3 DNA: TGTGCCAGCAGTACAGGAGGGTACACTGAAGCTTTCTTT
J gene: TRBJ2-1; D gene: -; V gene: TRBV2; clone size: few; CDR3 protein: CASSERIGEQFF; CDR3 DNA: TGTGCCAGCAGTGAACGTATAGGTGAGCAGTTCTTC
J gene: TRBJ2-7; D gene: -; V gene: TRBV11-1; clone size: many; CDR3 protein: CASSSTTDSSRYEQYF; CDR3 DNA: TGTGCCAGCAGCTCAACTACCGACAGTAGCCGTTACGAGCAGTACTTC
J gene: TRBJ2-1; D gene: TRBD1; V gene: TRBV19; clone size: few; CDR3 protein: CASSNDRANEQFF; CDR3 DNA: TGTGCCAGTAGTAACGACAGGGCGAATGAGCAGTTCTTC
J gene: TRBJ2-1; D gene: TRBD2; V gene: TRBV12-3/TRBV12-4; clone size: few; CDR3 protein: CASSPGSGGNNEQFF; CDR3 DNA: TGTGCCAGCAGCCCAGGAAGCGGGGGTAACAATGAGCAGTTCTTC
J gene: TRBJ1-1; D gene: -; V gene: TRBV19; clone size: -; CDR3 protein: CASSMTSSTEVAFF; CDR3 DNA: TGTGCCAGTAGTATGACTAGCTCGACAGAAGTAGCTTTCTTT
J gene: TRBJ2-5; D gene: -; V gene: TRBV27; clone size: many; CDR3 protein: CASSLSERRETQYF; CDR3 DNA: TGTGCCAGCAGTTTATCTGAGCGGCGGGAGACCCAGTACTTC
J gene: TRBJ1-5; D gene: -; V gene: TRBV20-1; clone size: -; CDR3 protein: CSAGRGGDQPQHF; CDR3 DNA: TGCAGTGCTGGGAGGGGAGGCGATCAGCCCCAGCATTTT
J gene: TRBJ2-1; D gene: -; V gene: TRBV6-1; clone size: -; CDR3 protein: CASNLAPYNEQFF; CDR3 DNA: TGTGCCAGCAATCTAGCCCCCTACAATGAGCAGTTCTTC
J gene: TRBJ2-2; D gene: -; V gene: TRBV6-6; clone size: -; CDR3 protein: CASTQPADTGELFF; CDR3 DNA: TGTGCCAGCACCCAACCAGCGGATACCGGGGAGCTGTTTTTT
J gene: TRBJ2-2; D gene: TRBD2; V gene: TRBV5-1; clone size: -; CDR3 protein: CASSLALAGSGELFF; CDR3 DNA: TGCGCCAGCAGCTTGGCCCTAGCGGGGAGCGGGGAGCTGTTTTTT
J gene: TRBJ1-2; D gene: TRBD1; V gene: TRBV19; clone size: many; CDR3 protein: CASRRQGAQYGYTF; CDR3 DNA: TGTGCCAGTAGGAGGCAGGGGGCGCAGTATGGCTACACCTTC
J gene: TRBJ1-1; D gene: -; V gene: TRBV6-1; clone size: many; CDR3 protein: CASTGTLAFF; CDR3 DNA: TGTGCCAGCACCGGGACTCTGGCTTTCTTT
J gene: TRBJ2-5; D gene: -; V gene: TRBV6-2/TRBV6-3; clone size: few; CDR3 protein: CASSSDTRRTQYF; CDR3 DNA: TGTGCCAGCAGTTCCGACACGCGCCGGACCCAGTACTTC
J gene: TRBJ2-7; D gene: -; V gene: TRBV7-9; clone size: -; CDR3 protein: CASSPVGGAPYEQYF; CDR3 DNA: TGTGCCAGCAGCCCGGTGGGGGGAGCACCCTACGAGCAGTACTTC
J gene: TRBJ2-5; D gene: TRBD2; V gene: TRBV28; clone size: -; CDR3 protein: CASSLAGGGGIETQYF; CDR3 DNA: TGTGCCAGCAGTTTAGCGGGGGGCGGCGGAATTGAGACCCAGTACTTC
J gene: TRBJ1-1; D gene: -; V gene: TRBV18; clone size: few; CDR3 protein: CASSPAGYTEAFF; CDR3 DNA: TGTGCCAGCTCACCGGCAGGATACACTGAAGCTTTCTTT